This T cell receptor beta chain was obtained from a study of CXCR3-negative and CXCR3-positive naive CD8 T cells. The study's findings and limits: Higher TRB CDR3 hydrophobicity marked CXCR3-positive naive cells relative to CXCR3-negative naive cells. Memory CD8+ cells had much lower diversity, and both naive subsets had comparably high diversity.

Through 5' RACE with UMI labels, the TRB cDNA libraries were prepared. One entry per CDR3 protein, without DNA, is what TCRdb gives after re-calling the 5' RACE reads. Recorded for this sample: about 130,000 distinct CDR3 sequences. Germline V CDR1 and CDR2: SGHRS, YFSETQ. This CDR3 has 17 amino acids. In regard to this clonotype: The antigen is unknown.

Naive CD8+ T cells had a CD45RO-CCR7+CD27+CD95- phenotype. The sequencing sample was made of naive CXCR3+ CD8+ T cells from blood. Subset indicated: CD45RO-CCR7+CD27+CD95- naive CD8+ T cells expressing CXCR3 (TNR3+). This chain links TRBV5-1 with TRBJ1-1; no DNA is available, so the TRBD1 call from TCRdb remains unchecked. This TCR derives from a human donor in good health. Some clones in this sample may be carry-over from other donors' samples. The CDR3 protein is CASSLGSGGYMNTEAFF.